A selection of T cell receptor beta chains follows, all from one sample in a study of blood T cell repertoires in COVID-19. Sequencing used immunoSEQ multiplex PCR; TCRdb keeps in-frame clones, though not all of them. The top ten clones hold roughly 8% of a sample with about 500,000 clones, roughly nine tenths of them seen once. Sequencing was carried out using peripheral blood. The receptors here all came from a woman aged 45-60 years with COVID-19, enrolled during active disease. CDR3s include the opening cysteine and the closing phenylalanine or tryptophan. A D gene is named only where the DNA matches it firmly. Size is omitted from some rows. Given values are once, few, many or a class for expanded clones.

>NA|NA|TRBV7-2
CASSLEQGYSYEQYF
>NA|TRBD1|TRBV25-1
CASRAGGQLDQPQHF
>NA|TRBD1|TRBV5-4
CASTSRDRDRSEAFF
>NA|NA|TRBV29-1
CSAGEGVGTDTQYF
>few|NA|TRBV18
CASSPGGRGEKLFF
>NA|NA|TRBV6-5
CASSQDTVNTEAFF
>NA|NA|TRBV11-3
CASSLDINTEAFF
>NA|NA|TRBV5-6
CASSPYSVTNEKLFF
>NA|TRBD2|TRBV27
CASSLSGGASDTQYF
>NA|TRBD1|TRBV19
CASSAGQGYEQYF
>NA|NA|TRBV30
CAWSPGGQAGELFF
>NA|NA|TRBV30
CAWIARGAGYTF
>NA|NA|TRBV18
CASSRTGHGNEKLFF
>NA|TRBD1|TRBV2
CASIVNRGLFNEQFF
>NA|NA|TRBV12-3/TRBV12-4
CASSLGGTYGYTF
>NA|TRBD1|TRBV29-1
CSVDFRTGSTEAFF
>NA|TRBD1|TRBV9
CASNPGQVNQPQHF
>NA|TRBD1|TRBV19
CASSSRAGGYSNQPQHF
>NA|NA|TRBV5-6
CASSLAGAGTNEKLFF
>NA|NA|TRBV6-1
CASSELSSYNEQFF
>NA|TRBD1|TRBV20-1
CSASRDSSYEQYF
>NA|TRBD1|TRBV2
CASIWDRGTDTQYF
>NA|NA|TRBV12-3/TRBV12-4
CASSSGEQETQYF
>NA|NA|TRBV5-1
CASSLTVDTEAFF
>NA|TRBD1|TRBV28
CASSTQGASAFF
>NA|NA|TRBV30
CAWSIGVLMNTEAFF
>NA|NA|TRBV10-3
CATAVGDEQYF
>NA|NA|TRBV5-1
CASSLYEETSKAFF
>NA|TRBD1|TRBV3-1/TRBV3-2
CASSGTGEINQPQHF
>NA|TRBD2|TRBV6-2/TRBV6-3
CASIPSGGDNEQFF
>NA|NA|TRBV27
CASSFYGEQFF
>NA|NA|TRBV3-1/TRBV3-2
CASSQERVGGNEKLFF
>NA|TRBD1|TRBV5-1
CASRMSRDSMNYGYTF
>NA|TRBD1|TRBV19
CASSRDRADYGYTF
>NA|NA|TRBV6-5
CASSYRTEAFF
>NA|NA|TRBV10-1
CASSESTGPRGTEAFF
>NA|NA|TRBV5-1
CASSLSPGTNEKLFF
>NA|NA|TRBV15
CATSTPQRENEKLFF
>NA|TRBD1|TRBV19
CASSMGTGFSNQPQHF
>NA|NA|TRBV7-9
CASSLVPGVDTEAFF
>NA|NA|TRBV10-1
CASSEGRAGTGELFF